Listed here are 7 T cell receptor beta chains from one sample, sequenced in a study of kidney transplant recipient with SARS-CoV-2 infection. In TCRdb, the reads were re-called with MiXCR into one record per CDR3 protein. In the table there are 200,000 to 300,000 distinct CDR3 sequences, 25% to 35% of which are singletons. The source material was a blood sample, sampled at baseline and between days 110 and 120 from a kidney transplant recipient. These receptors were obtained from a male patient aged 25-45 years who had COVID-19 and was a kidney transplant recipient. A subset of T cells may come from the graft donor.

A remark on this clonotype: Given a much more abundant clone one base away, this may be a read error. V is TRBV5-1 and J is TRBJ1-2; D call uncertain. The CDR3 runs 13 residues. Germline CDR1 is SGHRS and CDR2 is YFSETQ. The CDR3 region has the DNA TGCGCCAGCAGCGAGGGAAGTAACTATGGCTGCACCTTC. Its translation is CASSEGSNYGCTF. Full variable domain (missing parts from reference TRBV5-1 and TRBJ1-2): KAGVTQTPRYLIKTRGQQVTLSCSPISGHRSVSWYQQTPGQGLQFLFEYFSETQRNKGNFPGRFSGRQFSNSRSEMNVSTLELGDSALYLCASSEGSNYGCTFGSGTRLTVV.

This clonotype was observed many times. This sequence joins TRBV12-3 or TRBV12-4 and TRBJ1-3; perhaps TRBD1 as D (5 bases). Trimming cost V 3 bases and J 0 bases, with 9 bases left between them. This CDR3 contains 15 residues. CDR3 nucleotides: TGTGCCAGCAGTTTTGAAGGGGTCTCTGGAAACACCATATATTTT. It codes for CASSFEGVSGNTIYF.

The sample holds many counts of this clonotype. The chain links TRBV9 to TRBJ1-6; 7 bases align to TRBD1. The CDR3 length is 17 residues. Unmatched junction bases numbered 6, after V lost 3 bases and J lost 0 bases. Germline-derived CDR1 and CDR2 are SGDLS and YYNGEE. CDR3 coding DNA: TGTGCCAGCAGCGCCTTACAGGGGAGCTCCTATAATTCACCCCTCCACTTT. Its protein is CASSALQGSSYNSPLHF. Drawing the rest from reference TRBV9 and TRBJ1-6, the complete variable domain is DSGVTQTPKHLITATGQRVTLRCSPRSGDLSVYWYQQSLDQGLQFLIQYYNGEERAKGNILERFSAQQFPDLHSELNLSSLELGDSALYFCASSALQGSSYNSPLHFGNGTRLTVT.

This clonotype was seen repeatedly, ten times or more. The chain uses TRBV6-5 and TRBJ2-1; D is possibly TRBD2 (5 bases). Trimming took 2 bases from V and 7 from J, leaving 9 bases between them. Germline CDR1 reads MNHEY; CDR2 reads SVGAGI. The CDR3 length is 13 residues. CDR3 region: CASSYLGGNEQFF. For the CDR3, the DNA is TGTGCCAGCAGTTACCTGGGCGGGAATGAGCAGTTCTTC.

Turning to this clonotype: This clone may be a read error of a much larger clone one base away. The V call is TRBV6-1, the J call TRBJ1-5; TRBD1 aligns across 7 bases. The CDR3 is 17 residues long. Trimming at V came to 4 bases and at J to 1 base, leaving 10 bases not matched to a gene. Germline values: CDR1 MNHNS, CDR2 SASEGT. The CDR3, as DNA: TGTGCCAGCAGTGCCCTTGAAGGGGGCGCGAGCAATCAGCCCCAGCATTTT. Residues: CASSALEGGASNQPQHF.

This clonotype has at least ten counts. This rearrangement joins TRBV9 to TRBJ2-2; weak D call: TRBD1 (5 bases). CDR1 SGDLS and CDR2 YYNGEE come from the germline V gene. Trimming took 0 bases from V and 2 from J, leaving 20 bases between them. The CDR3 length is 19 residues. DNA of the CDR3: TGTGCCAGCAGCGTAGGCGTCGTAAGTGGGCAGGGAAACACCGGGGAGCTGTTTTTT. Translating it yields CASSVGVVSGQGNTGELFF.

This clonotype was recorded many times. The V gene is TRBV9, the J gene TRBJ2-7; TRBD1 aligns across 8 bases. CDR3 length equals 15 residues. The junction had 8 bases not matched to a gene; V was cut back by 4 bases and J by 2 bases. Germline assignment: CDR1 SGDLS and CDR2 YYNGEE. The CDR3 DNA is TGTGCCAGCAGCTTAACGGACAGGGTAACCTACGAGCAGTACTTC. Its protein product is CASSLTDRVTYEQYF.